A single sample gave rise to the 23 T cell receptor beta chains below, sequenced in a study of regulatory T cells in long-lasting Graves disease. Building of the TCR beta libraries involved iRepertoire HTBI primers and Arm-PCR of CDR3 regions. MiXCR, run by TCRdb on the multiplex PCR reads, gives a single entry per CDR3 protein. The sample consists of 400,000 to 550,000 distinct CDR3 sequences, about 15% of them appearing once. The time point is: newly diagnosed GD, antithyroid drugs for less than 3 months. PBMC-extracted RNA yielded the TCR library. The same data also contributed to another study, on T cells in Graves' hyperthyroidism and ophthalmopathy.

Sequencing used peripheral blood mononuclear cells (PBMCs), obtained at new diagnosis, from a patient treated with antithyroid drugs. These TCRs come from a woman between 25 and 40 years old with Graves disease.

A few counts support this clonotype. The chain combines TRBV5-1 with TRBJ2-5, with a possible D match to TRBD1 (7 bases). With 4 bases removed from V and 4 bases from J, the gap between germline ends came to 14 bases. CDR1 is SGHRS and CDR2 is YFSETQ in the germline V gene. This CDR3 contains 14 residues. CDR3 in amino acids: CASSVEQGGETQYF. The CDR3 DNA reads TGCGCCAGCAGCGTCGAGCAGGGGGGAGAGACCCAGTACTTC. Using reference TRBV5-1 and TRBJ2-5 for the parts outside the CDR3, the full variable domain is KAGVTQTPRYLIKTRGQQVTLSCSPISGHRSVSWYQQTPGQGLQFLFEYFSETQRNKGNFPGRFSGRQFSNSRSEMNVSTLELGDSALYLCASSVEQGGETQYFGPGTRLLVL.

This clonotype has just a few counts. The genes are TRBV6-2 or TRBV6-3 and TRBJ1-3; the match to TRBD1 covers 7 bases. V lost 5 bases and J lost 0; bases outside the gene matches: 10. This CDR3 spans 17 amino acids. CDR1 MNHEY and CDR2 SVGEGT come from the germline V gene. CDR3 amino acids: CASSRRQGTASGNTIYF. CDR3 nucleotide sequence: TGTGCCAGCAGTCGCAGACAGGGTACTGCCTCTGGAAACACCATATATTTT.

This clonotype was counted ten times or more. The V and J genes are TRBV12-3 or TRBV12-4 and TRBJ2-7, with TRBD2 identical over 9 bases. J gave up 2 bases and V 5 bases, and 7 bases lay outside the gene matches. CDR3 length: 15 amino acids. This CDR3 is CASSGPSGATYEQYF. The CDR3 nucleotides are TGTGCCAGCAGTGGACCTAGCGGGGCCACCTACGAGCAGTACTTC.

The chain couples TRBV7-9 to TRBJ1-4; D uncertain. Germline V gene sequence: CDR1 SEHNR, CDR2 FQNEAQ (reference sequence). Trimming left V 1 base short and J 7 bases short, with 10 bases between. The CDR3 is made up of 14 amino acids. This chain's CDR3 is CASSLEQSREKLFF. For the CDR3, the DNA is TGTGCCAGCAGCTTAGAACAGAGCCGTGAAAAACTGTTTTTT.

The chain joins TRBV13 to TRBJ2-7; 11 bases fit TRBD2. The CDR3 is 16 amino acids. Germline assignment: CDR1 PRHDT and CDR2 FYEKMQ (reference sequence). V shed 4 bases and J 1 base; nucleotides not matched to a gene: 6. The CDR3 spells CASSYPGLAASYEQYF. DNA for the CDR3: TGTGCCAGCAGCTATCCGGGACTAGCGGCGTCCTACGAGCAGTACTTC. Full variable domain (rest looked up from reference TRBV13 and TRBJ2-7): AAGVIQSPRHLIKEKRETATLKCYPIPRHDTVYWYQQGPGQDPQFLISFYEKMQSDKGSIPDRFSAQQFSDYHSELNMSSLELGDSALYFCASSYPGLAASYEQYFGPGTRLTVT.

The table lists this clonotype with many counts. CDR3 in amino acids: CAWRRTGYQETQYF. Written as DNA, the CDR3 is TGTGCCTGGAGACGGACAGGATATCAAGAGACCCAGTACTTC. This chain uses TRBV30 with TRBJ2-5, with TRBD1 matching 7 bases. The trim removed 3 bases at V and 2 bases at J, leaving 6 bases unmatched. The CDR3 contains 14 residues. Germline V gene lookup returns CDR1 GTSNPN and CDR2 SVGIG (reference sequence).

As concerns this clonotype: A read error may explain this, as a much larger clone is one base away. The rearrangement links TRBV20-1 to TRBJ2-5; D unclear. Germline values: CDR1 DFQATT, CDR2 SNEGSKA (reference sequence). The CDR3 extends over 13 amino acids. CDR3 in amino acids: CGAHDIGQETQYF. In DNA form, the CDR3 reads TGCGGTGCCCACGACATAGGCCAAGAGACCCAGTACTTC.

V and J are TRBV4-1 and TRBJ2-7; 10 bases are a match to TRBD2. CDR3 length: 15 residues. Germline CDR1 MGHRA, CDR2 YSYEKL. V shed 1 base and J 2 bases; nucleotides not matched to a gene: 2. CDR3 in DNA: TGCGCCAGCAGCCAAGGTAGCGGGAGGCCCTACGAGCAGTACTTC. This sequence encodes CASSQGSGRPYEQYF.

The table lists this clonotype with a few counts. CDR3 sequence (DNA): TGCGCCAGCAGCCCCGCGGGGGCCTATGGCTACACCTTC. This translates into CASSPAGAYGYTF. The rearrangement uses TRBV5-1 and TRBJ1-2; D might be TRBD1 (6 bases). Germline CDR1 SGHRS, CDR2 YFSETQ. This CDR3 comprises 13 residues. V was clipped by 4 bases and J by 4 bases, with 11 bases between them.

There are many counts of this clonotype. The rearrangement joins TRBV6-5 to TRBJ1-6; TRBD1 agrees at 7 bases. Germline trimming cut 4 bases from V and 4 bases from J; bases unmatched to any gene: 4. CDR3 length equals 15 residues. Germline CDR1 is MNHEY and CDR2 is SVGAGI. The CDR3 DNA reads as TGTGCCAGCAGTTCCAGGGGGAGATATAATTCACCCCTCCACTTT. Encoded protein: CASSSRGRYNSPLHF.

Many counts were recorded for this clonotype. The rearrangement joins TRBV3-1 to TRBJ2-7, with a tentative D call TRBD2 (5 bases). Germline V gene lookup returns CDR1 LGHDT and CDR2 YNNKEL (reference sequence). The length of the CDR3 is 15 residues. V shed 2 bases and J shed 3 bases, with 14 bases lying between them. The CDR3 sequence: CASSQIGEGNYEQYF. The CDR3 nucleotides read TGTGCCAGCAGCCAAATCGGGGAAGGTAACTACGAGCAGTACTTC.

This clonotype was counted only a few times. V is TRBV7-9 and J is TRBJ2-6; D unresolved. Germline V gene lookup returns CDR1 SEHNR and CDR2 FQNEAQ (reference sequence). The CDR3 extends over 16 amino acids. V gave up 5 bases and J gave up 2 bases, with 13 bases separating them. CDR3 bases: TGTGCCAGCAGCGGAAGAGATTTACCTGGGGCCAACGTCCTGACTTTC. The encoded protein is CASSGRDLPGANVLTF.

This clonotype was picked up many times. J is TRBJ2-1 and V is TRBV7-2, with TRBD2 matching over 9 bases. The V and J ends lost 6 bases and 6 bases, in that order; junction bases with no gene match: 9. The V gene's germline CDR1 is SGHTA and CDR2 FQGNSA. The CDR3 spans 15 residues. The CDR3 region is CASRPGLAGFNEQFF. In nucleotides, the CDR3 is TGTGCCAGCAGGCCTGGGCTAGCGGGATTCAATGAGCAGTTCTTC.

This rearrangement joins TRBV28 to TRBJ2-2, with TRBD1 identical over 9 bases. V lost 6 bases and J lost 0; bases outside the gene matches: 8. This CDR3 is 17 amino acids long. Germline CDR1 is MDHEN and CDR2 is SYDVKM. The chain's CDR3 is CASSRPGQGSNTGELFF. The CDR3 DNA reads TGTGCCAGCAGCCGACCGGGACAGGGCTCGAACACCGGGGAGCTGTTTTTT.

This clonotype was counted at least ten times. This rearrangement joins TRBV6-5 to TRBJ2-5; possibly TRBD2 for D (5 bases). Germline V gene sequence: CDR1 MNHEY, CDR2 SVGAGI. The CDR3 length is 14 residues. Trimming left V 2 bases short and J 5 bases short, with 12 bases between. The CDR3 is CASSYAAGTETQYF. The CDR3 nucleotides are TGTGCCAGCAGTTACGCCGCGGGTACCGAGACCCAGTACTTC.

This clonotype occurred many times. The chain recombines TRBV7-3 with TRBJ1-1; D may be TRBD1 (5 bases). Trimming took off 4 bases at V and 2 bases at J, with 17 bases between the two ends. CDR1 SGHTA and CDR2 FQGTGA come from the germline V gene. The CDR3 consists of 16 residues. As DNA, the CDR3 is TGTGCCAGCAGCTCACAGGCAGGAACCTTAAACACTGAAGCTTTCTTT. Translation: CASSSQAGTLNTEAFF.

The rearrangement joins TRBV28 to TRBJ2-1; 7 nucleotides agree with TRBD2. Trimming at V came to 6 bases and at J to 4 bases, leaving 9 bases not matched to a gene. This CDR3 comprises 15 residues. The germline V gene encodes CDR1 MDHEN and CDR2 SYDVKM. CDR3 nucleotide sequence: TGTGCCAGCAGCCCCACGACTAGCTCGTACAATGAGCAGTTCTTC. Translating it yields CASSPTTSSYNEQFF.

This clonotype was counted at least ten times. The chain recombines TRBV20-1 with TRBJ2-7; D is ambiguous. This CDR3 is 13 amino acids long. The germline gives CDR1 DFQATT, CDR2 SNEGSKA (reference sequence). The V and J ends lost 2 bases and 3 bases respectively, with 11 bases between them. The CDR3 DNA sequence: TGCAGTGCTAGATCGCCTCGTGGCTACGAGCAGTACTTC. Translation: CSARSPRGYEQYF.

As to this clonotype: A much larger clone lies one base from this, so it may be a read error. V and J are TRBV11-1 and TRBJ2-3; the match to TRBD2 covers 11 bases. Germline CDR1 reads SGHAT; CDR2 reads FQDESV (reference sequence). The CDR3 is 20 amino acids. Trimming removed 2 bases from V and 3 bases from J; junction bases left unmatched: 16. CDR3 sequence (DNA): TGTGCCAGCAGCTTACCGGAACAGAGATCTAGCGGGAGGCGGACAGATACGCAGTATTTT. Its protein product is CASSLPEQRSSGRRTDTQYF.

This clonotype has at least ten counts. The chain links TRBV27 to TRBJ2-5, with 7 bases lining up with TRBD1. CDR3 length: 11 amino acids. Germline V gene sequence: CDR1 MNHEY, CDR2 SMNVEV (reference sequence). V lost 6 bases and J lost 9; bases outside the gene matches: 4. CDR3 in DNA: TGTGCCAGCAGCTGGCAGGGGGCCCAGTACTTC. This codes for CASSWQGAQYF.

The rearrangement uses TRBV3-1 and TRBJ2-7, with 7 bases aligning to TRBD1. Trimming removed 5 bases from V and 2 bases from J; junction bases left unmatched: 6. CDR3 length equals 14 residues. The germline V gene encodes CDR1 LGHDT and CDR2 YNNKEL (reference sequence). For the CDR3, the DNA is TGTGCCAGCAGCGGACAGGAGTTCCCCTACGAGCAGTACTTC. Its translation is CASSGQEFPYEQYF.

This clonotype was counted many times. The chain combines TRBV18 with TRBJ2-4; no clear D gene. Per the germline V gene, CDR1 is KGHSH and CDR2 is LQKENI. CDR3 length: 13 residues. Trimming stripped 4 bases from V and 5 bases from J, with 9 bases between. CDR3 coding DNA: TGTGCCAGCTCACAGGTTCGGGAAAACATTCAGTACTTC. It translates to CASSQVRENIQYF.

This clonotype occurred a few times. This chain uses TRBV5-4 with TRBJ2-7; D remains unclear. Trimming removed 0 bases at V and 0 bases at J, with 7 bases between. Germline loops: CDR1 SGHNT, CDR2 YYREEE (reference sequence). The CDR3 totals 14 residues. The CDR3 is CASSLDLSSYEQYF. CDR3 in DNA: TGTGCCAGCAGCTTGGACTTGAGCTCCTACGAGCAGTACTTC.